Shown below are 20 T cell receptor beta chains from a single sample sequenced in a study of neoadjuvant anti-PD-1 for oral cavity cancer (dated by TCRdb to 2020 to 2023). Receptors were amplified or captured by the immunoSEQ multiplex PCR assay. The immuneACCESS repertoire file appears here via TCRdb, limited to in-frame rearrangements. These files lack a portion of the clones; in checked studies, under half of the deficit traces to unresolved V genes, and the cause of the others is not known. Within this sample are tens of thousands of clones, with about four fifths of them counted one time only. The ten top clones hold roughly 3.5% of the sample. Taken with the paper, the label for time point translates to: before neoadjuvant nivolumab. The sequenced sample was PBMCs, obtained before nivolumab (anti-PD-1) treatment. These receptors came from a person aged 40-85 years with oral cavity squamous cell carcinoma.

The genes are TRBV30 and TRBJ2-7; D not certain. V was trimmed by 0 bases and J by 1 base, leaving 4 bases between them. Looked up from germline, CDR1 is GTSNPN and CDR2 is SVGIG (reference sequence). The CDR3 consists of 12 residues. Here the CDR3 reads CAWSVHSYEQYF. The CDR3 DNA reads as TGTGCCTGGAGTGTACATTCCTACGAGCAGTACTTC.

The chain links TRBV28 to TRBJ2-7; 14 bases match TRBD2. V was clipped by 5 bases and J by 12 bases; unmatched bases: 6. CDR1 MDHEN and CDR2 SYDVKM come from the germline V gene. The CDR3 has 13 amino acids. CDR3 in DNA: TGTGCCAGCAGTCAAGGGACTAGCGGGAGTCCGTACTTC. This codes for CASSQGTSGSPYF.

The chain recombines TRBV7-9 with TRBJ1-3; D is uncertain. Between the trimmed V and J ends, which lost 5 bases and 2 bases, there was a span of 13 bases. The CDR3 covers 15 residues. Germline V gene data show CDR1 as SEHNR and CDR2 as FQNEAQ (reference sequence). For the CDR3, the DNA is TGTGCCAGCAGCGCCACGAGGGTGCCTGGAAACACCATATATTTT. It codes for CASSATRVPGNTIYF.

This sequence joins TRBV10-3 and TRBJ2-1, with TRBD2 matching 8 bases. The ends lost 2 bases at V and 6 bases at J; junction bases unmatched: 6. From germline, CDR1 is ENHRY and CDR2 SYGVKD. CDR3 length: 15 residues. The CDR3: CAISEDRGTSNEQFF. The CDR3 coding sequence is TGTGCCATCAGTGAGGACAGAGGGACTAGCAATGAGCAGTTCTTC.

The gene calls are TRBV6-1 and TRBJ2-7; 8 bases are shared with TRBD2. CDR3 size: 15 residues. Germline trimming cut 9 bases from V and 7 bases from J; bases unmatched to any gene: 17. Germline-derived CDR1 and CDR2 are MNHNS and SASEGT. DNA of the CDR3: TGTGCCAGTCGAGACGGGGGAGCGGGAGTGGAGGAGCAGTACTTC. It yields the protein CASRDGGAGVEEQYF.

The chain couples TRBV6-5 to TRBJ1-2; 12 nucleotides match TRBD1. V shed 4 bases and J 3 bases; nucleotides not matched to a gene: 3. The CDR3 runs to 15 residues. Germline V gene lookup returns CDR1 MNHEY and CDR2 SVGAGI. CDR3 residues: CASSSGTGGDYGYTF. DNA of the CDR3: TGTGCCAGCAGTTCCGGGACAGGGGGCGACTATGGCTACACCTTC.

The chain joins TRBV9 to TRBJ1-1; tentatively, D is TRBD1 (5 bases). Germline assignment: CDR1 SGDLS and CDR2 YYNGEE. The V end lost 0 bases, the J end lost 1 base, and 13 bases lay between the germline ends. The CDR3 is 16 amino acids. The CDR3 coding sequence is TGTGCCAGCAGCGTAGGGGACCCAGGACGGAACACTGAAGCTTTCTTT. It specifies CASSVGDPGRNTEAFF. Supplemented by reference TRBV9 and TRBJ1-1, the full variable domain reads DSGVTQTPKHLITATGQRVTLRCSPRSGDLSVYWYQQSLDQGLQFLIQYYNGEERAKGNILERFSAQQFPDLHSELNLSSLELGDSALYFCASSVGDPGRNTEAFFGQGTRLTVV.

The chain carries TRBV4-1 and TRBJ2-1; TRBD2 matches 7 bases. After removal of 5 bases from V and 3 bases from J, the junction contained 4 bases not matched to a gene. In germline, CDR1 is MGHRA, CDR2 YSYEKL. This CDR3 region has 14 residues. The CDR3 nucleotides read TGCGCCAGCAGCATCCGGGAGGTCTACAATGAGCAGTTCTTC. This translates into CASSIREVYNEQFF.

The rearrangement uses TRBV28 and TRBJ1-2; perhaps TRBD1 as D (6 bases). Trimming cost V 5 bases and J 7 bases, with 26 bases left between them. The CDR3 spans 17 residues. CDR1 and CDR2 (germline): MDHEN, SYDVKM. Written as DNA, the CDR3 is TGTGCCAGCAGTCTATCCAACCCGGGACACCCCTTAGGTGGCTACACCTTC. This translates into CASSLSNPGHPLGGYTF.

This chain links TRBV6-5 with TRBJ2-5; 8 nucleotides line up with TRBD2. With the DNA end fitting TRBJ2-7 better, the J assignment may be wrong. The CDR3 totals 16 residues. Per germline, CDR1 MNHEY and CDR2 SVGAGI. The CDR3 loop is CASSYSGAGAYYEQYF. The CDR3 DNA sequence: TGTGCCAGCAGTTACTCTGGAGCGGGGGCTTACTACGAGCAGTACTTC.

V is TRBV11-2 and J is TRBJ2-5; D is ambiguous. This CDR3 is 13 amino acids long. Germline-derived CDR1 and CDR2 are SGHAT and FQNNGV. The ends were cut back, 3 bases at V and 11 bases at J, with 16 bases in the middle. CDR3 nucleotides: TGTGCCAGCAGCTTTAGTGGGCAGCCTAAACAGTACTTC. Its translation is CASSFSGQPKQYF.

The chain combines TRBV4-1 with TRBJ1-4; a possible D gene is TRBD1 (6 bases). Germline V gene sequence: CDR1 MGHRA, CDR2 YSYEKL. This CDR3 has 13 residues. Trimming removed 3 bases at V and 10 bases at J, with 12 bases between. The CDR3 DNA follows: TGCGCCAGCAGCCAGTACAGGGAGGCAAAACTGTTTTTT. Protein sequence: CASSQYREAKLFF.

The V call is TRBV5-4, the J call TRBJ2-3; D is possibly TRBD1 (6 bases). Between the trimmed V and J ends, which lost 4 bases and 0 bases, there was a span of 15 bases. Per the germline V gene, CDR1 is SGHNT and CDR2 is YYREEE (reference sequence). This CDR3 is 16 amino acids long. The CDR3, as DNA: TGTGCCAGCAGCCTGCCTTTAGGACAGAGCACAGATACGCAGTATTTT. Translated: CASSLPLGQSTDTQYF.

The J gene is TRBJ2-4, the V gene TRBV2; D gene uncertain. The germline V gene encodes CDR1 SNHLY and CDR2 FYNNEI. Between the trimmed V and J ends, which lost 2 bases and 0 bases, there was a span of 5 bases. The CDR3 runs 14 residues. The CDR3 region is CASSERVAKNIQYF. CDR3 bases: TGTGCCAGCAGTGAACGGGTAGCCAAAAACATTCAGTACTTC.

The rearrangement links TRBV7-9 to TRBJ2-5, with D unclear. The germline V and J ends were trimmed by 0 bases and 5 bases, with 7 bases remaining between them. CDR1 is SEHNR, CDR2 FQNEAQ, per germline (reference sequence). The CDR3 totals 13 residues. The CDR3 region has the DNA TGTGCCAGCAGCTTAGCGGAGTGGGAGACCCAGTACTTC. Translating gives CASSLAEWETQYF.

In nucleotides, the CDR3 is TGTGCCAGCAGTGCGCAGGGGGACAGCGGATATGGCTACACCTTC. It is translated as CASSAQGDSGYGYTF. The chain is built from TRBV6-1 and TRBJ1-2; 7 bases agree with TRBD1. V was clipped by 4 bases and J by 5 bases; unmatched bases: 10. Germline V CDR1 and CDR2: MNHNS, SASEGT. This CDR3 has 15 residues.

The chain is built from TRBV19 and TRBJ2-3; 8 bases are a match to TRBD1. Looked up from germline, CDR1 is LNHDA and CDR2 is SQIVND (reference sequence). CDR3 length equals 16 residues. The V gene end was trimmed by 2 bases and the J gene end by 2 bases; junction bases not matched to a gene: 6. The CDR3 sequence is CASSIQTGATTDTQYF. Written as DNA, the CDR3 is TGTGCCAGTAGTATACAGACAGGGGCGACCACAGATACGCAGTATTTT.

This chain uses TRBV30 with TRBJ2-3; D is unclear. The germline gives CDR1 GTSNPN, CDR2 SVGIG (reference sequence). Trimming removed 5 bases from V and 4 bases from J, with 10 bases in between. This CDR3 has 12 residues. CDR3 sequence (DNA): TGTGCCTGGTCCCGAGCCCCAGATACGCAGTATTTT. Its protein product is CAWSRAPDTQYF. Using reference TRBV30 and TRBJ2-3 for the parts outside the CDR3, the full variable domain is SQTIHQWPATLVQPVGSPLSLECTVEGTSNPNLYWYRQAAGRGLQLLFYSVGIGQISSEVPQNLSASRPQDRQFILSSKKLLLSDSGFYLCAWSRAPDTQYFGPGTRLTVL.

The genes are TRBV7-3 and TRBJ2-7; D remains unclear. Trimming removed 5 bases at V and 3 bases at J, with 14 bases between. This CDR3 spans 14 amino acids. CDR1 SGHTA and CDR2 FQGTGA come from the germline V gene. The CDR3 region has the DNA TGTGCCAGCAGCCTAAACACCGGAAACTACGAGCAGTACTTC. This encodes CASSLNTGNYEQYF.

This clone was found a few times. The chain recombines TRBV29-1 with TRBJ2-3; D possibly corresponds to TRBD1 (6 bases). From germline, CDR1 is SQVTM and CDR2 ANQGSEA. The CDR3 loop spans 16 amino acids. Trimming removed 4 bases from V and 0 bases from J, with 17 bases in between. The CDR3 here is CSVGFWGPASTDTQYF. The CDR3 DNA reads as TGCAGCGTTGGGTTCTGGGGGCCAGCTAGCACAGATACGCAGTATTTT.